This T cell receptor (beta chain) derives from a study of OX40 agonist ivuxolimab in advanced cancers. Study in general: A history of anti-PD-1, anti-PD-L1 or anti-CTLA-4 therapy was acceptable, and 40% had some.

Study results and caveats: Undetermined was the antigen specificity of the expanded peripheral T cells.

CDR1 and CDR2 (germline): MDHEN, SYDVKM. This CDR3 region has 14 residues. V gave up 6 bases and J gave up 3 bases; unmatched junction bases: 5. With respect to this clone: Its antigen is as yet unknown.

Some clones are missing from TCRdb's copy, which holds only in-frame ones; the method was immunoSEQ multiplex PCR. This sample has 85,000 to 120,000 clones, with about nine tenths found just once. This clonotype originated in an adult with an advanced solid tumor such as melanoma, head and neck, liver or kidney cancer. The V and J genes are TRBV28 and TRBJ2-1; 7 positions agree with TRBD1. The sample in question was CD4+ or CD8+ T cells sorted from blood, obtained in a trial of the OX40 agonist ivuxolimab. Here the CDR3 reads CASRTSGGYNEQFF. The CDR3 DNA sequence: TGTGCCAGCAGGACCTCAGGGGGCTACAATGAGCAGTTCTTC.